This T cell receptor (beta chain) emerged from a study of CD8 T cells in ankylosing spondylitis. The table lists this clonotype with many counts. What it recognizes is unknown. Points from the study as a whole: Blood from ankylosing spondylitis patients appeared to carry a characteristic roughly 8-variant TCR beta motif. Clones linked to the disease showed a CD8+ phenotype. They occurred at relatively low frequencies in peripheral blood.

TCRdb redid the calling of the 5' RACE reads with MiXCR, one entry per CDR3 protein. The data show around 390,000 distinct CDR3 sequences, with about 20% seen just once and approximately 16% held by the top ten. This TCR was recovered from a male donor with ankylosing spondylitis. Material: blood, either unsorted or a sorted T cell fraction (not recorded which).

The CDR3 region has the DNA TGTGCCAGCAGCTTAGAACGGAACACTGAAGCTTTCTTT. It codes for CASSLERNTEAFF. The chain employs TRBV11-2 and TRBJ1-1; D unclear. The CDR3 is 13 amino acids. The V and J ends lost 0 bases and 1 base respectively, with 3 bases between them. Germline V gene sequence: CDR1 SGHAT, CDR2 FQNNGV.